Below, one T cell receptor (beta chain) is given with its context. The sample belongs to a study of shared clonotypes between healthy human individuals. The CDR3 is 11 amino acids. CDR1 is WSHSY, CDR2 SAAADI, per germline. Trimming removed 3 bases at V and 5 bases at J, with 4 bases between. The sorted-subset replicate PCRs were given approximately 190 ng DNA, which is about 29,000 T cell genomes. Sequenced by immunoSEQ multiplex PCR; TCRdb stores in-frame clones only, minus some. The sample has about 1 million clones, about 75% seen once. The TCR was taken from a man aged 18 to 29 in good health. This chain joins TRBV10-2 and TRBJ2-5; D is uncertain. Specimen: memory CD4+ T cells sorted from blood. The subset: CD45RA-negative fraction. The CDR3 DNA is TGCGCCAGCAGTGAACGTGAGACCCAGTACTTC. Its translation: CASSERETQYF.